A selection of T cell receptor beta chains follows, all from one sample in a study of T cells after yellow fever vaccination. TCRdb processed the 5' RACE reads anew with MiXCR; each CDR3 protein has one entry. The profile shows fewer than 500,000 distinct CDR3 sequences, roughly a sixth of them singletons. This material consisted of PBMCs, taken before the yellow fever booster vaccination. These receptors were obtained from a man aged 18-30 years who received the YFV17D yellow fever vaccine. Each CDR3 is given with its conserved first and last residue. Each record gives: D gene, V gene, CDR3 protein. A D gene is named only where the DNA matches it firmly.

d_call: TRBD2
v_call: TRBV4-3
cdr3_aa: CASSQAASGRQYF

d_call: NA
v_call: TRBV4-3
cdr3_aa: CASSQDLEGASYNEQFF

d_call: NA
v_call: TRBV5-1
cdr3_aa: CASSSGAGNTGELFF

d_call: TRBD2
v_call: TRBV5-1
cdr3_aa: CASSLAERGYNEQFF

d_call: TRBD2
v_call: TRBV5-1
cdr3_aa: CASSLGRGLAGEETQYF

d_call: NA
v_call: TRBV7-9
cdr3_aa: CASSRNGETQYF

d_call: TRBD1
v_call: TRBV24-1
cdr3_aa: CATHPGQGTADTQYF

d_call: NA
v_call: TRBV12-3/TRBV12-4
cdr3_aa: CASSPAGHPNQPQHF

d_call: NA
v_call: TRBV4-1
cdr3_aa: CASSQADYSTDTQYF

d_call: NA
v_call: TRBV4-2
cdr3_aa: CASSQEGGRQFF

d_call: NA
v_call: TRBV4-1
cdr3_aa: CASSQGPGSGELFF

d_call: NA
v_call: TRBV29-1
cdr3_aa: CSVGQVQLGKAFF

d_call: NA
v_call: TRBV5-6
cdr3_aa: CASSLVPSDEQFF

d_call: NA
v_call: TRBV7-2
cdr3_aa: CASSLGPLDTQYF

d_call: TRBD1
v_call: TRBV4-1
cdr3_aa: CASSLRTGSIHEQYF

d_call: NA
v_call: TRBV20-1
cdr3_aa: CSASEGPELFF

d_call: NA
v_call: TRBV10-3
cdr3_aa: CAISEYGGAYNEQFF

d_call: NA
v_call: TRBV12-3/TRBV12-4
cdr3_aa: CASKVPGANVLTF

d_call: TRBD2
v_call: TRBV11-2
cdr3_aa: CASSRDGALAGVLQETQYF

d_call: TRBD1
v_call: TRBV6-6
cdr3_aa: CASSSIGTGSSYEQYF

d_call: TRBD1
v_call: TRBV7-2
cdr3_aa: CASSLDRGRGYTF

d_call: NA
v_call: TRBV6-1
cdr3_aa: CASSGTGGPANYGYTF

d_call: TRBD2
v_call: TRBV11-3
cdr3_aa: CASSFSGGVSDEQFF

d_call: NA
v_call: TRBV4-3
cdr3_aa: CASSQDWWSGANVLTF

d_call: TRBD1
v_call: TRBV7-3
cdr3_aa: CASSLARGDTEAFF

d_call: NA
v_call: TRBV28
cdr3_aa: CASRSGTFGTEAFF

d_call: NA
v_call: TRBV12-3/TRBV12-4
cdr3_aa: CASSKTGGADTDTQYF

d_call: NA
v_call: TRBV5-1
cdr3_aa: CASSSENRVGTEAFF

d_call: NA
v_call: TRBV28
cdr3_aa: CASSFRVSAGELFF

d_call: NA
v_call: TRBV6-6
cdr3_aa: CASSPGSPYSGNTIYF

d_call: TRBD2
v_call: TRBV7-9
cdr3_aa: CASSSLAGGVADTQYF

d_call: TRBD1
v_call: TRBV7-8
cdr3_aa: CASSLAPGGSEKLFF

d_call: NA
v_call: TRBV20-1
cdr3_aa: CSARGGDPSTDTQYF

d_call: TRBD1
v_call: TRBV4-2
cdr3_aa: CASSQDKQGAGLDTQYF

d_call: NA
v_call: TRBV12-3/TRBV12-4
cdr3_aa: CASSLGRLGAKNIQYF

d_call: TRBD1
v_call: TRBV29-1
cdr3_aa: CSAGLGQGYGYTF

d_call: NA
v_call: TRBV5-1
cdr3_aa: CASSLEVGTEAFF

d_call: NA
v_call: TRBV7-2
cdr3_aa: CASSFKGYADTQYF

d_call: NA
v_call: TRBV12-3/TRBV12-4
cdr3_aa: CASSLTGTASTDTQYF

d_call: TRBD1
v_call: TRBV29-1
cdr3_aa: CSVVSPRGPSDTGELFF

d_call: NA
v_call: TRBV28
cdr3_aa: CASSQGPPFYGYTF

d_call: NA
v_call: TRBV20-1
cdr3_aa: CSARDRRSTDTQYF

d_call: NA
v_call: TRBV6-2/TRBV6-3
cdr3_aa: CASNHQNTEAFF